This T cell receptor (beta chain) emerged from a study of T cell therapy after organ transplantation (dated by TCRdb to about 2019). Notes on the research overall: Therapy products were autologous CMV-specific T cells expanded in vitro for approximately two weeks with a peptide pool of 30 HLA class I and II CMV epitopes. Of the roughly eleven patients, only 8 had long-term post-therapy samples available. A follow-up TRBV repertoire analysis was performed on an open-label phase I trial of autologous CMV-specific adoptive T cell therapy in solid-organ transplant recipients. Among the ten or so patients, eight were classed as clinical responders, while two were classed as nonresponders. Pretherapy peripheral blood samples were collected before T cell therapy was commenced. Across 2 to 6 intravenous infusions, patients got a median of 1.92 x 10^8 CMV-specific T cells. Patients were given up to 6 doses of T cells at 2-week intervals and were followed for approximately 29 weeks after finishing therapy. The study at large found these results: Because the cohort was small, confounders such as concurrent antirejection and antiviral medications could not be assessed. Fold change in CD8 clonality after therapy inversely correlated with pretherapy clonality, suggesting less biased repertoires were more receptive to remodeling. Marked pretherapy clonal expansions with minimal repertoire change after therapy were observed in nonresponders. Few detected expansions in nonresponders may reflect reduced sample coverage from poor CD8+ T cell yield. Post-therapy reconstitution appeared to include both transferred clonotypes and endogenous clonotypes not detected in the therapy products.

According to the study, the label for this sample's time point signals: before start of T cell therapy. Patients were solid-organ transplant recipients with drug-resistant/recurrent cytomegalovirus. Ten to eleven trial participants were selected for repertoire analysis based on availability of post-therapy peripheral blood mononuclear cells. Viable CD3+CD8+CD4- lymphocytes were sorted from PBMCs on a BD FACSAria III. The Qiagen DNeasy Kit was used to extract genomic DNA from sorted cells. Using the immunoSEQ two-step, bias-controlled multiplex PCR assay, TRB CDR3 regions were amplified from genomic DNA. CDR3 libraries were sequenced on an Illumina NextSeq 500. Under the source paper's analysis protocol: Initial alignment and bioinformatics, including bias normalization against synthetic CDR3 analogs, were performed with the immunoSEQ Analyzer platform. Annotation of V, D and J genes was based on the definitions in the IMGT database. VDJtools version 1.1.10 and the R package tcR version 2.2.1.11 were used with default settings for further TRBV analyses. GLIPH analysis was done using default settings in version 1.0. In CDR3 sequences with at least 5 reads, significant changes in clonotype frequency were tested by a 2-sided binomial test with Benjamini-Hochberg correction (alpha = 0.01). The source is immuneACCESS, and TCRdb retained only in-frame sequences with V and J called. Part of the clones is not carried over; for the studies checked, unresolved V genes explain less than half of this, and the remainder is unexplained. From that table come the V and J calls and clone size; the DNA was used to work out D and trimming. The sample table contains some 2,100 clones; only one count was recorded for around 74% of them. The top ten clones comprise 29% of the sample.

A single count supports this clone. No cognate antigen has been identified for it. Base qualities are missing; no much larger clone stands one base away. This TCR was sampled from a human patient who had received a solid organ transplant and had CMV disease. The sequencing here drew on CD8+ T cells from blood, taken before autologous CMV-specific T cell therapy.

The DNA sequence is as follows: TGTGCCAGTAGTCTCACAGGGGGGGATCTAGCCAAAAACATTCAGTACTTC. Its translation is CASSLTGGDLAKNIQYF. The chain is encoded by TRBV19 joined to TRBJ2-4, with TRBD1 tentatively as D gene (8 bases match). Relative to germline, V is 5 bases shorter and J is 0 bases shorter, with 17 bases between their ends. From the cysteine through the phenylalanine, the CDR3 covers 17 amino acids. Kept here is only the CDR3 DNA, which spans 51 bases and is read in frame from base 1. For CDR1 and CDR2, the germline V gene (reference sequence) lists LNHDA and SQIVND. Reference TRBV19 and TRBJ2-4 genes cover what lies past the CDR3, so the full variable domain is DGGITQSPKYLFRKEGQNVTLSCEQNLNHDAMYWYRQDPGQGLRLIYYSQIVNDFQKGDIAEGYSVSREKKESFPLTVTSAQKNPTAFYLCASSLTGGDLAKNIQYFGAGTRLSVL.